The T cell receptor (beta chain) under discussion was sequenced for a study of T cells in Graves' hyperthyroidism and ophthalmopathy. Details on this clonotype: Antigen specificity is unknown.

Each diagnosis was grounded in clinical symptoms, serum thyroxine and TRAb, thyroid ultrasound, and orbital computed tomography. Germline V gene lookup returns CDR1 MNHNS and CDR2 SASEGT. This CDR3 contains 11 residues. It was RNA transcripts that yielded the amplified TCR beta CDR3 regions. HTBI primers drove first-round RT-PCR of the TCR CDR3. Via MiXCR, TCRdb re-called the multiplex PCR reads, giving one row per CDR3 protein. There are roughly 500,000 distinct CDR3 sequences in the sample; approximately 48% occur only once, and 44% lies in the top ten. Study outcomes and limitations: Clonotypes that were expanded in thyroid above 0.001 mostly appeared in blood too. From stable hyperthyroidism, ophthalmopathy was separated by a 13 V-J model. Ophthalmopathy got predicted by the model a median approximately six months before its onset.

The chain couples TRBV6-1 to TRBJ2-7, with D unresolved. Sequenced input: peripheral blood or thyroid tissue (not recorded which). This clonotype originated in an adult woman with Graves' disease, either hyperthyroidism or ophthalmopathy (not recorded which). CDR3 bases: TGTGTCACCAGTGAACAAGACGAGCAGTACTTC. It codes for CVTSEQDEQYF.